The 13 T cell receptor beta chains reported below all come from one sample, sequenced in a study of cytomegalovirus exposure and HLA in healthy donors. 13 Jbeta primers and 60 Vbeta primers were used for the PCR. TCRdb's copy holds only in-frame clones and misses some; the assay was immunoSEQ multiplex PCR. The sample consists of some 74,000 clones, 65% to 70% of them appearing once. Sequenced: PBMCs. The receptor source for this set is a middle-aged man in good health and CMV-seropositive.

CDR3 region: CASSPHEQAWEGNQPQHF. In DNA, the CDR3 is TGTGCCAGCAGCCCTCACGAACAGGCGTGGGAGGGCAATCAGCCCCAGCATTTT. The chain joins TRBV27 to TRBJ1-5, with a weak D call TRBD1 (5 bases). The germline CDR1 and CDR2 sequences are MNHEY and SMNVEV (reference sequence). The CDR3 totals 18 residues. V was cut by 6 bases and J by 2 bases, with 23 bases left in between.

This clone showed up just a few times. This rearrangement joins TRBV4-1 to TRBJ1-1; D call uncertain. V was trimmed by 6 bases and J by 1 base, leaving 9 bases between them. The germline V gene has CDR1 MGHRA and CDR2 YSYEKL. This CDR3 has 13 amino acids. The DNA of the CDR3 is TGCGCCAGCAGGGCACCTGAGAACACTGAAGCTTTCTTT. Translating it yields CASRAPENTEAFF.

The rearrangement joins TRBV7-3 to TRBJ1-6; D is ambiguous. With 5 bases removed from V and 10 bases from J, the gap between germline ends came to 15 bases. The CDR3 has 14 amino acids. Germline-derived CDR1 and CDR2 are SGHTA and FQGTGA. For the CDR3, the DNA is TGTGCCAGCAGCCTGACAAGTGGAGGATCACCCCTCCACTTT. Protein: CASSLTSGGSPLHF.

The chain uses TRBV12-5 and TRBJ1-2; 7 bases match TRBD1. Germline-derived CDR1 and CDR2 are LGHNT and FRNRAP. The CDR3 consists of 15 residues. V was pared by 6 bases and J by 2 bases, with 9 bases of the junction left unmatched. The CDR3 nucleotides are TGTGCTAGTGGGAGAGGGGGCACGGGAAACTATGGCTACACCTTC. Encoded protein: CASGRGGTGNYGYTF.

The DNA for the CDR3 is TGCAGCGTTCAGTTTGGACAGAACACTGAAGCTTTCTTT. It specifies CSVQFGQNTEAFF. V and J are TRBV29-1 and TRBJ1-1, with a weak D call TRBD1 (5 bases). From germline, CDR1 is SQVTM and CDR2 ANQGSEA. Trimming cost V 5 bases and J 1 base, with 11 bases left between them. The CDR3 has 13 amino acids.

V gene TRBV20-1 combines with J gene TRBJ1-6; D is uncertain. The CDR3 is made up of 10 amino acids. Trimming shortened V by 7 bases and J by 8 bases, and 6 bases separated the two germline ends. Germline V gives CDR1 DFQATT, CDR2 SNEGSKA (reference sequence). The CDR3 region is CSGGDSPLHF. The CDR3 DNA reads TGCAGTGGAGGAGATTCACCCCTCCACTTT.

This sequence joins TRBV4-2 and TRBJ2-3; D is possibly TRBD2 (5 bases). Trimming removed 1 base from V and 2 bases from J, with 10 bases in between. In germline, CDR1 is LGHNA, CDR2 YNFKEQ. The length of the CDR3 is 15 residues. CDR3 nucleotides: TGTGCCAGCAGCCAAGGCGGGTTCTTCACAGATACGCAGTATTTT. It specifies CASSQGGFFTDTQYF.

The rearrangement links TRBV15 to TRBJ1-1; D unclear. The CDR3 totals 15 residues. V lost 0 bases to trimming and J lost 1 base, with 9 bases between them. Per the germline V gene, CDR1 is LNHNV and CDR2 is YYDKDF (reference sequence). CDR3 nucleotides: TGTGCCACCAGCAGAGATCGGGCGGGGAACACTGAAGCTTTCTTT. Translation gives CATSRDRAGNTEAFF.

The CDR3 loop reads CASSLAGRDSGNTIYF. The CDR3 DNA reads as TGTGCCAGCAGCTTAGCGGGCAGGGACTCTGGAAACACCATATATTTT. The genes are TRBV7-2 and TRBJ1-3, with a weak D call TRBD1 (5 bases). Trimming pared 0 bases from V and 0 bases from J, leaving 9 bases between. The germline V gene has CDR1 SGHTA and CDR2 FQGNSA. The CDR3 contains 16 residues.

The chain uses TRBV28 and TRBJ2-2; TRBD2 is a possible D gene (5 bases). The CDR3 totals 13 residues. Germline CDR1 is MDHEN and CDR2 is SYDVKM. Trimming cost V 11 bases and J 6 bases, with 16 bases left between them. The CDR3 protein is CAARDLAPGELFF. DNA of the CDR3: TGTGCCGCAAGGGATCTAGCTCCCGGGGAGCTGTTTTTT.

This clone appeared a few times. The J gene is TRBJ2-5, the V gene TRBV5-1; 7 bases agree with TRBD1. The J call could be wrong; TRBJ2-7 is a better fit for the DNA end. Germline V CDR1 and CDR2: SGHRS, YFSETQ. CDR3 length equals 15 residues. The CDR3 region has the DNA TGCGCCAGCAGCACCGGGACAGTTCTCCCCTACGAGCAGTACTTC. It codes for CASSTGTVLPYEQYF.

The chain employs TRBV28 and TRBJ2-3; the D gene is possibly TRBD2 (6 bases). Germline CDR1 and CDR2: MDHEN and SYDVKM. V lost 8 bases and J lost 1, with 13 bases in between. CDR3 size: 14 residues. CDR3 in DNA: TGTGCCAGCCTTTCGGCTAGCGGCACAGATACGCAGTATTTT. Translation gives CASLSASGTDTQYF.

The chain employs TRBV28 and TRBJ2-5; 7 positions agree with TRBD1. The J call may not be correct, given that the DNA end is closer to TRBJ2-7. The CDR3 consists of 15 residues. Germline V gene sequence: CDR1 MDHEN, CDR2 SYDVKM. CDR3 amino acids: CASSLVGQVSYEQYF. CDR3 sequence (DNA): TGTGCCAGCAGTTTAGTCGGACAGGTCTCCTACGAGCAGTACTTC.